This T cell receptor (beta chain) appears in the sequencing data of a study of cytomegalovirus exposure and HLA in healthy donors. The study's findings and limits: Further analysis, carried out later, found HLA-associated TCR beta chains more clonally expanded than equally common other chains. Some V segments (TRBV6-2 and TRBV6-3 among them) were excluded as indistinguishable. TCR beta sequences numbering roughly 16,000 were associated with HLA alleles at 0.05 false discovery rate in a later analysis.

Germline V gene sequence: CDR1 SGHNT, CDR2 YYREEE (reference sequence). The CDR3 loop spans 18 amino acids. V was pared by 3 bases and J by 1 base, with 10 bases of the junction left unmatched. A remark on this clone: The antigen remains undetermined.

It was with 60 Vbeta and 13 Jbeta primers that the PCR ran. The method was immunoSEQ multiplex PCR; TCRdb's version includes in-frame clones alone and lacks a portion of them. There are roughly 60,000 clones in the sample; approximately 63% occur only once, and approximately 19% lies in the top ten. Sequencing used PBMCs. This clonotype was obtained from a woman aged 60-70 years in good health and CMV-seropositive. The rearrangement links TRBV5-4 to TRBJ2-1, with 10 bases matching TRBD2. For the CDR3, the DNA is TGTGCCAGCAGCTCCAGAGCGGGGGGGCCGGTATCCTACAATGAGCAGTTCTTC. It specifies CASSSRAGGPVSYNEQFF.